The 31 T cell receptor beta chains in this list originate from one sample, sequenced in a study of PD-1 blockade in classical Hodgkin lymphoma. Clones were sequenced by immunoSEQ multiplex PCR, and TCRdb holds only the in-frame ones, with some missing. This table has around 66,000 clones, roughly nine tenths appearing once. Patients all relapsed after autologous stem cell transplantation, and there was variation in brentuximab vedotin exposure. The sample was peripheral blood mononuclear cells (PBMCs), taken at baseline. These receptors were taken from a human donor with classical Hodgkin lymphoma.

The J gene is TRBJ2-5, the V gene TRBV7-8; TRBD2 aligns across 10 bases. This CDR3 contains 16 residues. Germline-derived CDR1 and CDR2 are SGHVS and FQNEAQ. With V trimmed by 7 bases and J by 4 bases, 12 bases remained unmatched. The CDR3: CASTIASGGPPETQYF. The CDR3 coding sequence is TGTGCCAGCACCATAGCTAGCGGGGGACCCCCAGAGACCCAGTACTTC.

The chain uses TRBV27 and TRBJ1-1; no clear D gene. The CDR3 sequence is 16 residues long. Germline V gene lookup returns CDR1 MNHEY and CDR2 SMNVEV (reference sequence). Trimming left V 4 bases short and J 4 bases short, with 19 bases between. CDR3 sequence reads: CASSSRSAGSATEAFF. As DNA, the CDR3 is TGTGCCAGCAGTTCTCGGTCAGCGGGGTCTGCCACTGAAGCTTTCTTT.

The chain carries TRBV2 and TRBJ2-5; possibly TRBD1 or TRBD2 for D (6 bases each). Per the germline V gene, CDR1 is SNHLY and CDR2 is FYNNEI. This CDR3 has 13 residues. The V and J ends lost 8 bases and 2 bases respectively, with 12 bases between them. The CDR3 loop reads CASGGGPQETQYF. The CDR3 nucleotides are TGTGCCAGCGGAGGGGGGCCTCAAGAGACCCAGTACTTC.

The chain employs TRBV5-4 and TRBJ2-5, with D possibly matching TRBD1 (6 bases). V lost 4 bases and J 2 bases, leaving 18 bases between the germline ends. The CDR3 runs to 16 residues. Germline V CDR1 and CDR2: SGHNT, YYREEE (reference sequence). CDR3 sequence: CASSPLQVRGQETQYF. CDR3 DNA: TGTGCCAGCAGCCCCCTCCAAGTCAGGGGACAAGAGACCCAGTACTTC.

The CDR3 here is CASSKPSYRKLFF. Written as DNA, the CDR3 is TGCGCCAGCAGTAAACCATCTTATCGAAAACTGTTTTTT. The chain links TRBV23-1 to TRBJ1-4; D is undetermined. TRBV23-1 is identified as an open reading frame with a role that is uncertain. Trimming left V 5 bases short and J 10 bases short, with 14 bases between. The CDR3 runs to 13 residues.

The CDR3 DNA is TGTGCCAGCAGTTTCCTCCTCCTTTACAGGACTAGCACAGATACGCAGTATTTT. This encodes CASSFLLLYRTSTDTQYF. The V call is TRBV28, the J call TRBJ2-3, with D tentatively TRBD1 or TRBD2 (5 bases each). V was shortened by 3 bases and J by 0 bases, with 19 bases between the two germline ends. The length of the CDR3 is 18 residues. Germline V lookup: CDR1 MDHEN, CDR2 SYDVKM.

In DNA, the CDR3 is TGTGCCAGCCAGGGAGGGCTAGAGACCCAGTACTTC. Protein sequence: CASQGGLETQYF. The V gene is TRBV11-2, the J gene TRBJ2-5; 7 nucleotides align to TRBD2. Trimming took 8 bases from V and 4 from J; bases not matched to a gene: 4. Germline V gene lookup returns CDR1 SGHAT and CDR2 FQNNGV. The CDR3 runs 12 residues.

The chain recombines TRBV27 with TRBJ2-5; a possible D gene is TRBD1 (6 bases). The ends were cut back, 8 bases at V and 9 bases at J, with 16 bases in the middle. Germline lookup yields CDR1 MNHEY and CDR2 SMNVEV (reference sequence). This CDR3 spans 12 amino acids. CDR3 sequence reads: CASSSGSGAQYF. CDR3 sequence (DNA): TGTGCCAGCTCAAGTGGGTCAGGGGCCCAGTACTTC.

In its sample, this clone was seen once. The chain uses TRBV6-1 and TRBJ2-3; D not resolved. The CDR3 consists of 13 residues. V was pared by 4 bases and J by 6 bases, with 11 bases between. CDR1 and CDR2 (germline): MNHNS, SASEGT. The CDR3 protein is CASSVTDGDTQYF. The CDR3 DNA is TGTGCCAGCAGTGTAACGGACGGGGATACGCAGTATTTT.

The chain links TRBV27 to TRBJ2-3, with unresolved D. The germline gives CDR1 MNHEY, CDR2 SMNVEV (reference sequence). Trimming removed 3 bases from V and 9 bases from J, with 7 bases in between. This CDR3 region has 11 residues. CDR3 protein: CASSFRNTQYF. In DNA, the CDR3 is TGTGCCAGCAGTTTCCGTAACACGCAGTATTTT.

The V and J genes are TRBV11-2 and TRBJ2-1; no firm D call. The CDR3 spans 13 residues. V was pared by 0 bases and J by 8 bases, with 8 bases between. Germline V gene sequence: CDR1 SGHAT, CDR2 FQNNGV. The CDR3 here is CASSLDLADEQFF. CDR3 nucleotide sequence: TGTGCCAGCAGCTTAGATTTGGCAGATGAGCAGTTCTTC.

The J gene is TRBJ1-3, the V gene TRBV9; D is unclear. The CDR3 has 14 amino acids. V was clipped by 4 bases and J by 4 bases, with 12 bases between them. Germline lookup yields CDR1 SGDLS and CDR2 YYNGEE. The CDR3 DNA reads as TGTGCCAGCAGCTTATCCCCGGGGGGAAACACCATATATTTT. Residues: CASSLSPGGNTIYF.

The sample holds one count of this clone. The chain recombines TRBV7-9 with TRBJ2-2; D not resolved. Germline values: CDR1 SEHNR, CDR2 FQNEAQ (reference sequence). Trimming shortened V by 2 bases and J by 0 bases, and 10 bases separated the two germline ends. The CDR3 covers 16 residues. DNA of the CDR3: TGTGCCAGCAGCTTATGGGTGGGCGCGAACACCGGGGAGCTGTTTTTT. The encoded protein is CASSLWVGANTGELFF. Complete variable domain (other parts from reference TRBV7-9 and TRBJ2-2): DTGVSQNPRHKITKRGQNVTFRCDPISEHNRLYWYRQTLGQGPEFLTYFQNEAQLEKSRLLSDRFSAERPKGSFSTLEIQRTEQGDSAMYLCASSLWVGANTGELFFGEGSRLTVL.

J is TRBJ1-5 and V is TRBV21-1. TRBV21-1 is an annotated pseudogene. The CDR3 totals 19 residues. Here the CDR3 reads CASSNPRAPVSAGFQPQHF. CDR3 DNA: TGTGCCAGCAGCAACCCGAGGGCCCCCGTCTCCGCAGGGTTTCAGCCCCAGCATTTT.

The rearrangement joins TRBV6-6 to TRBJ1-1; D is uncertain. V lost 6 bases and J lost 6, with 5 bases in between. Germline CDR1 MNHNY, CDR2 SVGAGI (reference sequence). The length of the CDR3 is 10 residues. The DNA for the CDR3 is TGTGCCAGCAGCAAGGCTGAAGCTTTCTTT. Protein sequence: CASSKAEAFF.

In DNA, the CDR3 is TGTGCCAGCAGCTTACTAGCGGCCGGGGAGCTGTTTTTT. Encoded protein: CASSLLAAGELFF. The chain combines TRBV6-5 with TRBJ2-2; 8 bases are shared with TRBD2. Looked up from germline, CDR1 is MNHEY and CDR2 is SVGAGI. CDR3 length: 13 residues. The junction had 3 bases not matched to a gene; V was cut back by 6 bases and J by 6 bases.

The rearrangement uses TRBV30 and TRBJ2-6; no clear D. Germline V gene lookup returns CDR1 GTSNPN and CDR2 SVGIG (reference sequence). Trimming took 2 bases from V and 3 from J, leaving 2 bases between them. This CDR3 comprises 12 residues. CDR3 loop: CAWSFGANVLTF. The CDR3 nucleotides read TGTGCCTGGAGTTTTGGGGCCAACGTCCTGACTTTC.

The V and J genes are TRBV18 and TRBJ2-5; tentative D call: TRBD1 (6 bases). The CDR3 runs 14 residues. Germline CDR1 is KGHSH and CDR2 is LQKENI. The V end lost 5 bases, the J end lost 3 bases, and 13 bases lay between the germline ends. This chain's CDR3 is CASSMGAGEETQYF. The CDR3 bases are TGTGCCAGCTCAATGGGGGCCGGAGAAGAGACCCAGTACTTC. The full variable domain, in which reference TRBV18 and TRBJ2-5 provide the parts outside the CDR3, is NAGVMQNPRHLVRRRGQEARLRCSPMKGHSHVYWYRQLPEEGLKFMVYLQKENIIDESGMPKERFSAEFPKEGPSILRIQQVVRGDSAAYFCASSMGAGEETQYFGPGTRLLVL.

V and J are TRBV6-1 and TRBJ2-7, with D unresolved. Per the germline V gene, CDR1 is MNHNS and CDR2 is SASEGT. The germline V and J ends were trimmed by 2 bases and 5 bases, with 16 bases remaining between them. The CDR3 spans 15 residues. DNA for the CDR3: TGTGCCAGCAGTGAAATCACACCCTTCGGCCACGAGCAGTACTTC. It encodes CASSEITPFGHEQYF.

V gene TRBV11-2 combines with J gene TRBJ2-2; D call uncertain. CDR1 is SGHAT, CDR2 FQNNGV, per germline. The CDR3 contains 14 residues. Deletions cut 10 bases from V and 0 bases from J, with 12 bases between. CDR3 DNA sequence: TGTGCCACCTCCAGACACTCGAACACCGGGGAGCTGTTTTTT. Its translation is CATSRHSNTGELFF. Full variable domain (outside the CDR3, taken from reference TRBV11-2 and TRBJ2-2): EAGVAQSPRYKIIEKRQSVAFWCNPISGHATLYWYQQILGQGPKLLIQFQNNGVVDDSQLPKDRFSAERLKGVDSTLKIQPAKLEDSAVYLCATSRHSNTGELFFGEGSRLTVL.

This clone was recorded a few times. The chain joins TRBV30 to TRBJ1-1; 8 positions match TRBD1. The ends lost 1 base at V and 4 bases at J; junction bases unmatched: 5. The germline gives CDR1 GTSNPN, CDR2 SVGIG (reference sequence). The CDR3 loop spans 14 amino acids. The CDR3 coding sequence is TGTGCCTGGAGTGGGACAGGGTTCGGCACTGAAGCTTTCTTT. Protein: CAWSGTGFGTEAFF.

The chain joins TRBV5-1 to TRBJ2-6; a possible D gene is TRBD2 (5 bases). The germline gives CDR1 SGHRS, CDR2 YFSETQ. The CDR3 spans 15 residues. Trimming removed 7 bases from V and 0 bases from J, with 11 bases in between. CDR3 coding DNA: TGCGCCAGCCTACCGGGGAACTCTGGGGCCAACGTCCTGACTTTC. Translating gives CASLPGNSGANVLTF.

The chain is built from TRBV11-2 and TRBJ2-7, with 7 positions matching TRBD1. The CDR3 is 15 amino acids. V lost 1 base, J lost 5 bases, and 8 bases stayed unmatched. Germline V gene sequence: CDR1 SGHAT, CDR2 FQNNGV. CDR3 amino acids: CASSLGQGVYNEQYF. In nucleotides, the CDR3 is TGTGCCAGCAGCTTAGGTCAGGGGGTTTATAACGAGCAGTACTTC.

This rearrangement joins TRBV27 to TRBJ1-5; perhaps TRBD1 as D (5 bases). The CDR3 sequence is 13 residues long. CDR1 and CDR2 (germline): MNHEY, SMNVEV (reference sequence). V was cut by 5 bases and J by 3 bases, with 8 bases left in between. The DNA for the CDR3 is TGTGCCAGCAGTCTCAGGGTCAATCAGCCCCAGCATTTT. Protein sequence: CASSLRVNQPQHF.

V and J are TRBV11-2 and TRBJ2-5; tentatively, D is TRBD1 (6 bases). The CDR3 covers 15 residues. V dropped 1 base and J dropped 5 bases, with 14 bases sitting between them. Looked up from germline, CDR1 is SGHAT and CDR2 is FQNNGV. CDR3 sequence reads: CASSLGYRDWETQYF. In nucleotides, the CDR3 is TGTGCCAGCAGCTTAGGATACAGGGATTGGGAGACCCAGTACTTC.

CDR3 DNA sequence: TGTGCCAGCTCACCGAATAACTACGAGCAGTACTTC. Translation gives CASSPNNYEQYF. This chain connects TRBV18 to TRBJ2-7; D is undetermined. With 3 bases removed from V and 3 bases from J, the gap between germline ends came to 6 bases. The CDR3 is 12 amino acids. CDR1 KGHSH and CDR2 LQKENI come from the germline V gene.

This clone was picked up a small number of times. The V and J genes are TRBV2 and TRBJ1-1; tentative D call: TRBD1 (5 bases). Trimming left V 7 bases short and J 10 bases short, with 13 bases between. Germline V gene data show CDR1 as SNHLY and CDR2 as FYNNEI. This CDR3 is 11 amino acids long. The DNA for the CDR3 is TGTGCCAGCACCATGGTCGGGGGAGCTTTCTTT. Translated: CASTMVGGAFF.

The V and J genes are TRBV21-1 and TRBJ1-2. TRBV21-1 has pseudogene status. The CDR3 spans 14 residues. For the CDR3, the DNA is TGTGCCAGCAGCACCTACAACCGTCGCTATGGCTACACCTTC. It is translated as CASSTYNRRYGYTF.

CDR3 in amino acids: CASSEQVAGTEAFF. CDR3 sequence (DNA): TGTGCCAGCAGCGAGCAGGTCGCGGGGACTGAAGCTTTCTTT. The chain carries TRBV7-2 and TRBJ1-1, with no clear D. The CDR3 spans 14 residues. The germline V gene encodes CDR1 SGHTA and CDR2 FQGNSA. V gave up 5 bases and J gave up 5 bases, with 15 bases separating them.

The DNA for the CDR3 is TGTGCCTGGACCTTATCCCGGGACCCATTAAGGCCCAATGAGCAGTTCTTC. Residues: CAWTLSRDPLRPNEQFF. The chain recombines TRBV30 with TRBJ2-1, with D perhaps matching TRBD1 or TRBD2 (5 bases each). Trimming shortened V by 4 bases and J by 6 bases, and 25 bases separated the two germline ends. Germline V CDR1 and CDR2: GTSNPN, SVGIG (reference sequence). This CDR3 region has 17 residues.

This rearrangement joins TRBV11-2 to TRBJ2-7; D not resolved. Germline values: CDR1 SGHAT, CDR2 FQNNGV. V gave up 3 bases and J gave up 0 bases, with 3 bases separating them. The CDR3 runs to 12 residues. The CDR3 loop is CASSFRSYEQYF. The CDR3 region has the DNA TGTGCCAGCAGCTTCCGCTCCTACGAGCAGTACTTC.